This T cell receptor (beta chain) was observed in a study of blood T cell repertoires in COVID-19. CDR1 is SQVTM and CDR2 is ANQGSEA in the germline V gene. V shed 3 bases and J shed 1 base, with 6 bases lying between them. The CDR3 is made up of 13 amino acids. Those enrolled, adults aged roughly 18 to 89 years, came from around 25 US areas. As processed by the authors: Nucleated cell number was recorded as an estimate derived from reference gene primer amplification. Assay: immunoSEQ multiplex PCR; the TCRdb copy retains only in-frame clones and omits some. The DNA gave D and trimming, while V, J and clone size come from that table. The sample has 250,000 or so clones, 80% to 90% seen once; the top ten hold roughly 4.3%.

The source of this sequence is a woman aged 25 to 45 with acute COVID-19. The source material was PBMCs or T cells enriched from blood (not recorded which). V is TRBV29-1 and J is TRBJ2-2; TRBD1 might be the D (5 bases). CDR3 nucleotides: TGCAGCGTTGATAGGGGGAACACCGGGGAGCTGTTTTTT. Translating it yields CSVDRGNTGELFF.